This is a list of T cell receptor beta chains from one sample in a study of neurological immune-mediated disorders. TCRdb itself ran the 5' RACE reads through MiXCR, one entry per CDR3 protein. The sample lists approximately 80,000 distinct CDR3 sequences; around 4.5% were seen once. Sequences were obtained from PBMCs. These receptors all come from an older woman with multiple sclerosis. The CDR3 runs from the conserved cysteine through the conserved F or W. Fields, in order: J gene, D gene, clone size, V gene, CDR3 protein, CDR3 DNA. A D gene is named only where the DNA matches it firmly. The listing skips clone size in some rows; elsewhere it reads once, few, many or a size class.

j_call: TRBJ1-1
d_call: -
clone_size: many
v_call: TRBV5-1
cdr3_aa: CASSLGLHANTEAFF
cdr3_nt: TGCGCCAGCAGCTTGGGGCTCCACGCAAACACTGAAGCTTTCTTT

j_call: TRBJ1-4
d_call: -
clone_size: many
v_call: TRBV5-1
cdr3_aa: CASSPQGTNEKLFF
cdr3_nt: TGCGCCAGCAGCCCGCAGGGAACTAATGAAAAACTGTTTTTT

j_call: TRBJ2-4
d_call: -
clone_size: many
v_call: TRBV20-1
cdr3_aa: CSARTGVTWDIQYF
cdr3_nt: TGCAGTGCTAGGACGGGGGTCACCTGGGACATTCAGTACTTC

j_call: TRBJ2-3
d_call: TRBD2
clone_size: -
v_call: TRBV28
cdr3_aa: CASSLSGAGGRTDTQYF
cdr3_nt: TGTGCCAGCAGTTTAAGCGGGGCAGGAGGCCGGACAGATACGCAGTATTTT

j_call: TRBJ2-7
d_call: TRBD1
clone_size: many
v_call: TRBV24-1
cdr3_aa: CATSDPGQVGYEQYF
cdr3_nt: TGTGCCACCAGTGATCCGGGACAGGTGGGCTACGAGCAGTACTTC

j_call: TRBJ2-3
d_call: -
clone_size: many
v_call: TRBV7-9
cdr3_aa: CASSLVQASTDTQYF
cdr3_nt: TGTGCCAGCAGCTTAGTTCAGGCGAGCACAGATACGCAGTATTTT

j_call: TRBJ1-6
d_call: TRBD1
clone_size: many
v_call: TRBV14
cdr3_aa: CASSQGPRGLANSPLHF
cdr3_nt: TGTGCCAGCAGCCAAGGCCCCAGGGGGCTGGCTAATTCACCCCTCCACTTT

j_call: TRBJ2-7
d_call: -
clone_size: many
v_call: TRBV5-1
cdr3_aa: CASSGGTRGRVDEQYF
cdr3_nt: TGCGCCAGCAGCGGAGGGACGAGGGGGCGCGTCGACGAGCAGTACTTC

j_call: TRBJ1-2
d_call: -
clone_size: many
v_call: TRBV5-1
cdr3_aa: CASSSQDSFGGYTF
cdr3_nt: TGCGCCAGCAGCTCCCAGGACAGTTTCGGTGGCTACACCTTC

j_call: TRBJ2-7
d_call: TRBD1
clone_size: many
v_call: TRBV29-1
cdr3_aa: CSVDGDRGSYEQYF
cdr3_nt: TGCAGCGTTGACGGGGACAGGGGCTCCTACGAGCAGTACTTC

j_call: TRBJ1-6
d_call: -
clone_size: many
v_call: TRBV27
cdr3_aa: CASSLGTNSYNSPLHF
cdr3_nt: TGTGCCAGCAGTTTAGGGACGAACTCCTATAATTCACCCCTCCACTTT

j_call: TRBJ2-1
d_call: -
clone_size: many
v_call: TRBV5-8
cdr3_aa: CASSLSPTAREFF
cdr3_nt: TGTGCCAGCAGCTTGAGTCCGACCGCCAGGGAGTTCTTC

j_call: TRBJ2-3
d_call: -
clone_size: many
v_call: TRBV5-1
cdr3_aa: CASSQYSSDTQYF
cdr3_nt: TGCGCCAGCAGCCAATACTCATCCGATACGCAGTATTTT

j_call: TRBJ2-1
d_call: TRBD2
clone_size: many
v_call: TRBV20-1
cdr3_aa: CSAREPSGTQREQFF
cdr3_nt: TGCAGTGCTAGAGAACCTAGCGGGACACAAAGGGAGCAGTTCTTC

j_call: TRBJ1-2
d_call: -
clone_size: many
v_call: TRBV20-1
cdr3_aa: CSAREGGKQGYTF
cdr3_nt: TGCAGTGCTAGAGAAGGGGGGAAACAGGGCTACACCTTC

j_call: TRBJ1-2
d_call: TRBD1
clone_size: many
v_call: TRBV7-2
cdr3_aa: CASSLGDRYYGYTF
cdr3_nt: TGTGCCAGCAGCTTAGGGGACAGGTACTATGGCTACACCTTC

j_call: TRBJ1-5
d_call: -
clone_size: many
v_call: TRBV20-1
cdr3_aa: CSASRVEQPQHF
cdr3_nt: TGCAGTGCTAGCAGGGTGGAACAGCCCCAGCATTTT

j_call: TRBJ2-3
d_call: TRBD2
clone_size: many
v_call: TRBV20-1
cdr3_aa: CSAIVVLAGTRDTQYF
cdr3_nt: TGCAGTGCTATTGTCGTGCTAGCGGGGACCAGAGATACGCAGTATTTT

j_call: TRBJ1-1
d_call: -
clone_size: many
v_call: TRBV6-5
cdr3_aa: CASSYSVWNTEAFF
cdr3_nt: TGTGCCAGCAGTTACTCGGTTTGGAACACTGAAGCTTTCTTT

j_call: TRBJ2-3
d_call: TRBD1
clone_size: many
v_call: TRBV2
cdr3_aa: CASSEGQGRTDTQYF
cdr3_nt: TGTGCCAGCAGTGAAGGACAGGGGAGAACAGATACGCAGTATTTT

j_call: TRBJ1-2
d_call: -
clone_size: many
v_call: TRBV11-1
cdr3_aa: CASSYRAKDYGYTF
cdr3_nt: TGTGCCAGCAGCTACCGGGCAAAAGACTATGGCTACACCTTC

j_call: TRBJ2-7
d_call: TRBD1
clone_size: many
v_call: TRBV29-1
cdr3_aa: CSVPGQGFYEQYF
cdr3_nt: TGCAGCGTACCGGGACAGGGGTTCTACGAGCAGTACTTC

j_call: TRBJ2-5
d_call: -
clone_size: many
v_call: TRBV11-2
cdr3_aa: CASSLDPGLPRAETQYF
cdr3_nt: TGTGCCAGCAGCTTAGATCCGGGACTCCCCAGAGCTGAGACCCAGTACTTC

j_call: TRBJ2-3
d_call: TRBD1
clone_size: -
v_call: TRBV18
cdr3_aa: CASSPRGPGTDTQYF
cdr3_nt: TGTGCCAGCTCACCAAGGGGGCCCGGCACAGATACGCAGTATTTT

j_call: TRBJ2-1
d_call: -
clone_size: many
v_call: TRBV4-2
cdr3_aa: CASSQGGGASYNEQFF
cdr3_nt: TGTGCCAGCAGCCAAGGAGGGGGGGCCTCCTACAATGAGCAGTTCTTC

j_call: TRBJ2-5
d_call: TRBD2
clone_size: -
v_call: TRBV18
cdr3_aa: CASSPGGNQETQYF
cdr3_nt: TGTGCCAGCTCACCCGGGGGGAACCAAGAGACCCAGTACTTC

j_call: TRBJ2-5
d_call: -
clone_size: many
v_call: TRBV11-2
cdr3_aa: CASSSGVLETQYF
cdr3_nt: TGTGCCAGCAGCTCAGGGGTTTTGGAGACCCAGTACTTC

j_call: TRBJ2-5
d_call: TRBD2
clone_size: many
v_call: TRBV6-6
cdr3_aa: CASSLAGAIQETQYF
cdr3_nt: TGTGCCAGCAGCTTAGCGGGGGCGATCCAAGAGACCCAGTACTTC

j_call: TRBJ2-7
d_call: -
clone_size: many
v_call: TRBV27
cdr3_aa: CASSRDRGGEQYF
cdr3_nt: TGTGCCAGCAGTAGGGACCGAGGGGGCGAGCAGTACTTC

j_call: TRBJ2-7
d_call: TRBD1
clone_size: -
v_call: TRBV5-1
cdr3_aa: CASSRDSVYQYF
cdr3_nt: TGCGCCAGCAGTCGGGACAGCGTCTACCAGTACTTC

j_call: TRBJ1-6
d_call: TRBD1
clone_size: many
v_call: TRBV20-1
cdr3_aa: CSARDPGQGRSPLHF
cdr3_nt: TGCAGTGCTAGAGACCCGGGACAGGGGCGCTCACCCCTCCACTTT

j_call: TRBJ2-3
d_call: TRBD2
clone_size: many
v_call: TRBV7-2
cdr3_aa: CASSLPQTSGSTDTQYF
cdr3_nt: TGTGCCAGCAGCTTACCGCAAACTAGCGGTAGCACAGATACGCAGTATTTT

j_call: TRBJ2-7
d_call: -
clone_size: many
v_call: TRBV11-1
cdr3_aa: CASSRVRVGEQYF
cdr3_nt: TGTGCCAGCAGCCGCGTTCGCGTTGGCGAGCAGTACTTC

j_call: TRBJ2-4
d_call: -
clone_size: many
v_call: TRBV3-1
cdr3_aa: CASSRDSINIQYF
cdr3_nt: TGTGCCAGCAGCCGGGACTCAATAAACATTCAGTACTTC

j_call: TRBJ2-1
d_call: TRBD1
clone_size: many
v_call: TRBV5-1
cdr3_aa: CASSLEGDRGRDEQFF
cdr3_nt: TGCGCCAGCAGCTTGGAAGGGGACAGGGGGCGCGATGAGCAGTTCTTC

j_call: TRBJ2-7
d_call: -
clone_size: many
v_call: TRBV21-1
cdr3_aa: CASSTYRGSYEQYF
cdr3_nt: TGTGCCAGCAGCACTTACAGGGGGAGCTACGAGCAGTACTTC

j_call: TRBJ2-7
d_call: -
clone_size: many
v_call: TRBV4-1
cdr3_aa: CASSDRDSGSSYEQYF
cdr3_nt: TGCGCCAGCAGCGACAGGGACTCGGGGAGCTCCTACGAGCAGTACTTC

j_call: TRBJ1-1
d_call: TRBD1
clone_size: many
v_call: TRBV5-1
cdr3_aa: CASSFPGTGRTEAFF
cdr3_nt: TGCGCCAGCAGTTTTCCCGGGACAGGGCGAACTGAAGCTTTCTTT

j_call: TRBJ2-7
d_call: TRBD1
clone_size: many
v_call: TRBV5-1
cdr3_aa: CASGEQGVNEQYF
cdr3_nt: TGCGCCAGCGGTGAACAGGGGGTGAACGAGCAGTACTTC

j_call: TRBJ2-3
d_call: TRBD1
clone_size: many
v_call: TRBV29-1
cdr3_aa: CSVGIGQGSGTQYF
cdr3_nt: TGCAGCGTCGGCATTGGACAGGGTTCGGGTACGCAGTATTTT

j_call: TRBJ1-5
d_call: TRBD1
clone_size: many
v_call: TRBV20-1
cdr3_aa: CSARGGQVLNQPQHF
cdr3_nt: TGCAGTGCTAGGGGCGGACAGGTTCTCAATCAGCCCCAGCATTTT

j_call: TRBJ2-7
d_call: TRBD1
clone_size: many
v_call: TRBV20-1
cdr3_aa: CSAQSRGQGSSEQYF
cdr3_nt: TGCAGTGCCCAGTCAAGGGGACAGGGGTCGAGCGAGCAGTACTTC